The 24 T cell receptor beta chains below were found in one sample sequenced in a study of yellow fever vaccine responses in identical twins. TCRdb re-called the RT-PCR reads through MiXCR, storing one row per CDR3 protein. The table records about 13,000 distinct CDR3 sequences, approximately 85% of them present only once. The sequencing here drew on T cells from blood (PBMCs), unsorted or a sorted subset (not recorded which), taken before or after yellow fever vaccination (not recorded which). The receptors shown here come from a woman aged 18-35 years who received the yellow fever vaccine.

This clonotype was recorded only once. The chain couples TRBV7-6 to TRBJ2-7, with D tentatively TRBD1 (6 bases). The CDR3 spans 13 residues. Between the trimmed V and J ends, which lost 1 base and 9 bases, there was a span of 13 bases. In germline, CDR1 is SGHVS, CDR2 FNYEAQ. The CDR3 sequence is CASSLDPGAGQYF. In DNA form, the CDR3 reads TGTGCCAGCAGCTTAGACCCAGGGGCGGGGCAGTACTTC. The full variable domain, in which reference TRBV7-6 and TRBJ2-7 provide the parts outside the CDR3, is GAGVSQSPRYKVTKRGQDVALRCDPISGHVSLYWYRQALGQGPEFLTYFNYEAQQDKSGLPNDRFSAERPEGSISTLTIQRTEQRDSAMYRCASSLDPGAGQYFGPGTRLTVT.

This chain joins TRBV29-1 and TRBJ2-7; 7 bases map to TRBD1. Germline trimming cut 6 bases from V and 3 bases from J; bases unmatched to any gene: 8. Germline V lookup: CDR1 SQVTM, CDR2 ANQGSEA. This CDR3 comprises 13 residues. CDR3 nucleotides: TGCAGCGTCAGCTCCGGGACAGACTACGAGCAGTACTTC. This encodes CSVSSGTDYEQYF.

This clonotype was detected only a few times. In nucleotides, the CDR3 is TGTGCCAGCAGTTTATCAGTCTCCTACGAGCAGTACTTC. Translated, it gives CASSLSVSYEQYF. The chain is built from TRBV2 and TRBJ2-7, with unresolved D. V was clipped by 5 bases and J by 0 bases, with 8 bases between them. Looked up from germline, CDR1 is SNHLY and CDR2 is FYNNEI. The CDR3 has 13 amino acids.

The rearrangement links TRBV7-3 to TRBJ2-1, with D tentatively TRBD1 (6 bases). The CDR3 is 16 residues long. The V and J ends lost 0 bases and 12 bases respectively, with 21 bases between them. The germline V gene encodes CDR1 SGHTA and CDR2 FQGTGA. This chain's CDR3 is CASSLTAYGTNRGQFF. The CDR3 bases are TGTGCCAGCAGCTTAACTGCCTACGGGACAAATCGAGGGCAGTTCTTC.

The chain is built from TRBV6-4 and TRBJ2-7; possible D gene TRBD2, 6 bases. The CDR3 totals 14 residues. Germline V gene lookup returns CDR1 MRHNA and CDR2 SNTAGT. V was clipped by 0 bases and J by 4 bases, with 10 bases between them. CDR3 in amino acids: CASSDSGLTYEQYF. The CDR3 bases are TGTGCCAGCAGTGACTCAGGACTAACATACGAGCAGTACTTC.

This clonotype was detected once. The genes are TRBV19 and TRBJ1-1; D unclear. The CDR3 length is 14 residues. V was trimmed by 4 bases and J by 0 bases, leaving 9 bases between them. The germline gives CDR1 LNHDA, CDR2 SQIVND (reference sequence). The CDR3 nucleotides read TGTGCCAGTAGTAACATGGGCATGAACACTGAAGCTTTCTTT. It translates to CASSNMGMNTEAFF.

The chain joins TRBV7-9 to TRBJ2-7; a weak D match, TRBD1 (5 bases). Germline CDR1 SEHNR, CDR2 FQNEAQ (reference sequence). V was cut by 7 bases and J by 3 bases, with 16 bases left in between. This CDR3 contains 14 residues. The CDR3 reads CASNDRARFYEQYF. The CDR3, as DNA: TGTGCCAGCAACGACAGAGCCCGATTCTACGAGCAGTACTTC.

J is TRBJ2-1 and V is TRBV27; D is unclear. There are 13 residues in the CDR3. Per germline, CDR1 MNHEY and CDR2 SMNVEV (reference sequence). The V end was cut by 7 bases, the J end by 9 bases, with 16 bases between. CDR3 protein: CASNGYPSVEQFF. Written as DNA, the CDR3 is TGTGCCAGCAACGGCTACCCCTCGGTTGAGCAGTTCTTC.

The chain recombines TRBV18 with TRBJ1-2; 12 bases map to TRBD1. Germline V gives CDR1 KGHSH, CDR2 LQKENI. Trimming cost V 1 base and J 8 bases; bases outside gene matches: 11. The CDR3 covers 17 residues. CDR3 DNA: TGTGCCAGCTCACCACTTAAAGCCGGGACAGGGGGCTTCGGCTACACCTTC. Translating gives CASSPLKAGTGGFGYTF.

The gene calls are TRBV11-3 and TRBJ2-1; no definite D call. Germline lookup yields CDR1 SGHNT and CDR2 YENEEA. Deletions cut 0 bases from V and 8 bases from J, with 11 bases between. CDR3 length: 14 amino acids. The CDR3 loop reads CASSLDSVHDEQFF. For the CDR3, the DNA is TGTGCCAGCAGCTTAGACTCCGTCCATGATGAGCAGTTCTTC.

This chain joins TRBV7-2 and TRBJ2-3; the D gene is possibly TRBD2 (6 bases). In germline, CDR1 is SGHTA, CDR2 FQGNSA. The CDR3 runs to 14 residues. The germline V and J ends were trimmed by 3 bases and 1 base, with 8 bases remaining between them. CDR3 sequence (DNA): TGTGCCAGCAGCTTGGGACTGCGCACAGATACGCAGTATTTT. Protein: CASSLGLRTDTQYF.

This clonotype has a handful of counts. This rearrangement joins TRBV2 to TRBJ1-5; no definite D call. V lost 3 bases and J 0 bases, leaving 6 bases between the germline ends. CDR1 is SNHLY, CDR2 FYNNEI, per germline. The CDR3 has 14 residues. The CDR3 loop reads CASSEGYSNQPQHF. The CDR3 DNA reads TGTGCCAGCAGTGAGGGTTATAGCAATCAGCCCCAGCATTTT.

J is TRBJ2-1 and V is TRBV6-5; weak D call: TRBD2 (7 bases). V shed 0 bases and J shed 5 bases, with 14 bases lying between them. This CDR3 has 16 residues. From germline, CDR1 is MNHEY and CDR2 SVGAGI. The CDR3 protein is CASSYSGGGPDNEQFF. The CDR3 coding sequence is TGTGCCAGCAGTTACTCGGGCGGGGGCCCAGACAATGAGCAGTTCTTC.

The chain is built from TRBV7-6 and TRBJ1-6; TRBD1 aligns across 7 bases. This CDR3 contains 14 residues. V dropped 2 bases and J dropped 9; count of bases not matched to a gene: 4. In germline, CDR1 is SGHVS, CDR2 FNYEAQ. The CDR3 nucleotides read TGTGCCAGCAGCTTAAGGGGGCGCGGTTCACCCCTCCACTTT. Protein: CASSLRGRGSPLHF.

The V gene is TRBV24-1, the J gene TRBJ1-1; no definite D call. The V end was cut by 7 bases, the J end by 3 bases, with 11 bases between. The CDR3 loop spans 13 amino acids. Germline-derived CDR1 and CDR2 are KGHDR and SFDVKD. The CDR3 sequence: CATRQLPDTEAFF. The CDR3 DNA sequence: TGTGCCACCAGACAGTTACCCGACACTGAAGCTTTCTTT.

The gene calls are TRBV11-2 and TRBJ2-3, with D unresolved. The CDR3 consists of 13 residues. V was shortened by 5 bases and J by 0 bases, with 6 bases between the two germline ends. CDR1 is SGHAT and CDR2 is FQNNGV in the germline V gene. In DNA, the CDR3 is TGTGCCAGCAGCAGAGGAAGCACAGATACGCAGTATTTT. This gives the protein CASSRGSTDTQYF. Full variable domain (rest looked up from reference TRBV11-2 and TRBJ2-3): EAGVAQSPRYKIIEKRQSVAFWCNPISGHATLYWYQQILGQGPKLLIQFQNNGVVDDSQLPKDRFSAERLKGVDSTLKIQPAKLEDSAVYLCASSRGSTDTQYFGPGTRLTVL.

CDR3 in amino acids: CASAKGQGVNTEAFF. As DNA, the CDR3 is TGCGCCAGCGCAAAAGGACAGGGGGTGAACACTGAAGCTTTCTTT. The chain carries TRBV5-1 and TRBJ1-1; 10 positions match TRBD1. CDR3 length: 15 amino acids. V gave up 7 bases and J gave up 0 bases; unmatched junction bases: 6. Looked up from germline, CDR1 is SGHRS and CDR2 is YFSETQ.

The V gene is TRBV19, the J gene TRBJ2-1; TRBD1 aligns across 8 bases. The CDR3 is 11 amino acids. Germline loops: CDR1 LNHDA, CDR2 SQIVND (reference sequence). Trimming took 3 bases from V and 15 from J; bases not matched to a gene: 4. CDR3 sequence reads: CASSMTGVWFF. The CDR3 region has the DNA TGTGCCAGTAGTATGACAGGGGTGTGGTTCTTC.

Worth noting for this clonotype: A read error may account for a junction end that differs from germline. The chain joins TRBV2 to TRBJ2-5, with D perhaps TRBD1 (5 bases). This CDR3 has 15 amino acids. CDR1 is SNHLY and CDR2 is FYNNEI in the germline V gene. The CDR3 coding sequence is TGTGCCAGCAGTGATGTTGTGGGGCTTCAAGGGACCCAGTACTTC. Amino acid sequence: CASSDVVGLQGTQYF.

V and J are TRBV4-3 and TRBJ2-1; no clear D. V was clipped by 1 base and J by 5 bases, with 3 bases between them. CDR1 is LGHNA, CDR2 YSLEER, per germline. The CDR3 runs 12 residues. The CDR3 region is CASSQADNEQFF. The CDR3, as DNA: TGCGCCAGCAGCCAAGCTGACAATGAGCAGTTCTTC.

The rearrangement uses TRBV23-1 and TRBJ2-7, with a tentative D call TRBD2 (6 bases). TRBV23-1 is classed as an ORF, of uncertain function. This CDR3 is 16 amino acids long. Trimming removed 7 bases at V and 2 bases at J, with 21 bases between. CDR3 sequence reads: CASTGGPGTLPYEQYF. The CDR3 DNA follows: TGCGCCAGCACAGGTGGACCGGGGACTCTTCCCTACGAGCAGTACTTC.

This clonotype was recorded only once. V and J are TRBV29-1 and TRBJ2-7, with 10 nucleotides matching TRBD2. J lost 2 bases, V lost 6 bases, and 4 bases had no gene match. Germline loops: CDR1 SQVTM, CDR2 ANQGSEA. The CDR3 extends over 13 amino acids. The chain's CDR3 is CSVGTSDTYEQYF. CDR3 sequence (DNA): TGCAGCGTCGGGACTAGCGATACCTACGAGCAGTACTTC.

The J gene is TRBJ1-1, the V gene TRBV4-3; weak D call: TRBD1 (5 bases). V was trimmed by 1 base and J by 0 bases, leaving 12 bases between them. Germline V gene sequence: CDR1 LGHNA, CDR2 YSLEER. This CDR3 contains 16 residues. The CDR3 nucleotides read TGCGCCAGCAGCCAAGGGGGCAAGGGGATGAACACTGAAGCTTTCTTT. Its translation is CASSQGGKGMNTEAFF.

CDR3 in DNA: TGCAGCGTCTGGGCGACCTCTAGCTCCTACAATGAGCAGTTCTTC. Translation: CSVWATSSSYNEQFF. This chain joins TRBV29-1 and TRBJ2-1; D not certain. Between the trimmed V and J ends, which lost 6 bases and 0 bases, there was a span of 15 bases. Germline lookup yields CDR1 SQVTM and CDR2 ANQGSEA. This CDR3 comprises 15 residues.